The T cell receptor (beta chain) described here comes from a study of blood T cell repertoires in COVID-19. Overall study: The United States, Italy and Spain provided the acute and convalescent COVID-19 samples. Sample material is recorded as cDNA or gDNA derived from T cells, B-cell-depleted T cells, or PBMCs.

Methods used by the authors: Amplification from reference gene primers served as the basis for estimated nucleated cell counts. Measured with immunoSEQ multiplex PCR; TCRdb has only the in-frame clones, and not every one. D and trimming come from the DNA, and the V and J calls and clone size come from that table. This sample has tens of thousands of clones; approximately 81% occur once, and the top ten carry around 15%. Per germline, CDR1 SGHAT and CDR2 FQNNGV. Germline trimming cut 4 bases from V and 5 bases from J; bases unmatched to any gene: 14. The CDR3 loop spans 18 amino acids. The source material was peripheral blood. This chain connects TRBV11-2 to TRBJ2-5, with TRBD1 matching over 12 bases. This sequence originates from a woman in her sixties or seventies with acute or convalescent COVID-19. DNA of the CDR3: TGTGCCAGCAGCTCTCCTAAGGAGGGGACAGGGGGCATGGAGACCCAGTACTTC. It codes for CASSSPKEGTGGMETQYF.